This record looks at one T cell receptor beta chain sequence and its context. Researchers made TCR beta libraries by using iRepertoire HTBI primers and running Arm-PCR on CDR3 regions. In the original analysis: Across the samples, identification revealed around 65 TRBV and more than 11 TRBJ segments. From the multiplex PCR reads, TCRdb called clonotypes with MiXCR, one entry per CDR3 protein. The V and J calls follow TCRdb's processing rather than the paper's. The sample yields under 500,000 distinct CDR3 sequences, about 17% seen once. This sample was taken from a study of regulatory T cells in long-lasting Graves disease. Time point specified: newly diagnosed GD, antithyroid drugs for less than 3 months. PBMC-derived RNA was used for the TCR library. American Thyroid Association guidelines served as the basis for diagnosing Graves' disease. The V and J ends lost 10 bases and 4 bases respectively, with 10 bases between them. This CDR3 comprises 12 residues. From germline, CDR1 is ENHRY and CDR2 SYGVKD.

The sample was also linked to a second study, of T cells in Graves' hyperthyroidism and ophthalmopathy.

This receptor was taken from a young woman with Graves disease. The material was peripheral blood mononuclear cells (PBMCs), obtained at new diagnosis, from a patient treated with antithyroid drugs. This chain joins TRBV10-3 and TRBJ2-2; D call uncertain. The CDR3 sequence: CATRPITGELFF. CDR3 DNA sequence: TGTGCCACCCGGCCGATCACCGGGGAGCTGTTTTTT.